Sequencing of this T cell receptor beta chain was carried out in a study of beta chain features in type 1 diabetes. Study outcomes and limitations: Compared with healthy donors, patients appeared to share more similar naive, central memory and regulatory TCRB repertoires.

A note on this clone: The antigen remains unidentified.

Cells sorted by CD45RO/CCR7/CD25/CD127/CD95/CD27 comprised CD4+ naive, central memory, regulatory and stem cell-like memory cells. Post-sort purity exceeded 95% for all sorted populations. The investigators reverse transcribed all of the isolated RNA, so they sequenced expressed TCRB transcripts. The method was immunoSEQ multiplex PCR; TCRdb's version includes in-frame clones alone and lacks a portion of them. Seen here are approximately 380,000 clones, roughly 16% observed once, and the top ten hold around 0.02%. The sequence was obtained from a woman aged 18-30 years in good health. The sequenced sample consisted of naive CD4+ T cells from blood.

CDR3 in DNA: TGTGCCAGCAGTTCCCCCGGACAGATCCAAGAGACCCAGTACTTC. Encoded protein: CASSSPGQIQETQYF. The V gene is TRBV28, the J gene TRBJ2-5; D is possibly TRBD1 (6 bases). The germline V gene has CDR1 MDHEN and CDR2 SYDVKM. V lost 4 bases and J lost 1, with 13 bases in between. CDR3 length: 15 amino acids. Full variable domain (missing parts from reference TRBV28 and TRBJ2-5): DVKVTQSSRYLVKRTGEKVFLECVQDMDHENMFWYRQDPGLGLRLIYFSYDVKMKEKGDIPEGYSVSREKKERFSLILESASTNQTSMYLCASSSPGQIQETQYFGPGTRLLVL.